This T cell receptor beta chain comes out of a study of PD-L1 blockade in urothelial cancer. Stated time point: peripheral blood 6 weeks after treatment start. Patients were living with locally advanced or metastatic urothelial carcinoma. Data came from immunoSEQ multiplex PCR; TCRdb stores just in-frame clones and leaves some out. The data show about 43,000 clones, 83% seen once. Germline V CDR1 and CDR2: SGHVS, FNYEAQ. Between the trimmed V and J ends, which lost 1 base and 4 bases, there was a span of 8 bases. The CDR3 has 14 residues. This clone was detected once. V gene TRBV7-6 combines with J gene TRBJ2-1; D is possibly TRBD1 (5 bases). This sequence was found in a man in his fifties or sixties with urothelial cancer. The sample here was PBMCs, taken around atezolizumab (anti-PD-L1) treatment. CDR3 sequence: CASSLGTFYNEQFF. The CDR3 nucleotides are TGTGCCAGCAGCTTAGGGACATTTTACAATGAGCAGTTCTTC. Full variable domain (remainder filled in from reference TRBV7-6 and TRBJ2-1): GAGVSQSPRYKVTKRGQDVALRCDPISGHVSLYWYRQALGQGPEFLTYFNYEAQQDKSGLPNDRFSAERPEGSISTLTIQRTEQRDSAMYRCASSLGTFYNEQFFGPGTRLTVL.